This T cell receptor beta chain was found in a study of blood T cell repertoires in COVID-19. Relative to its sample, this clone is medium-sized. Original handling: Researchers report that nucleated cell counts were estimated from reference gene primer amplification. The repertoire was sequenced with immunoSEQ multiplex PCR; TCRdb's copy has only in-frame clones and lacks some. V and J calls and clone size follow that table, whereas D and trimming were derived from the DNA. The sample holds over 40,000 clones; roughly nine tenths are singletons and the top ten take under 8.5%. The CDR3 runs to 15 residues. Losses at the gene ends were 4 bases for V and 5 bases for J; bases not matched to a gene: 5. Per the germline V gene, CDR1 is KGHDR and CDR2 is SFDVKD.

This sequence originates from an older man with active COVID-19. V usage is TRBV24-1 and J usage is TRBJ2-5, with 11 bases matching TRBD2. Sequencing was done on a sample of peripheral blood. The CDR3 DNA follows: TGTGCCACCAGTGACCCTAGCGGGGGGACCGAGACCCAGTACTTC. This codes for CATSDPSGGTETQYF.